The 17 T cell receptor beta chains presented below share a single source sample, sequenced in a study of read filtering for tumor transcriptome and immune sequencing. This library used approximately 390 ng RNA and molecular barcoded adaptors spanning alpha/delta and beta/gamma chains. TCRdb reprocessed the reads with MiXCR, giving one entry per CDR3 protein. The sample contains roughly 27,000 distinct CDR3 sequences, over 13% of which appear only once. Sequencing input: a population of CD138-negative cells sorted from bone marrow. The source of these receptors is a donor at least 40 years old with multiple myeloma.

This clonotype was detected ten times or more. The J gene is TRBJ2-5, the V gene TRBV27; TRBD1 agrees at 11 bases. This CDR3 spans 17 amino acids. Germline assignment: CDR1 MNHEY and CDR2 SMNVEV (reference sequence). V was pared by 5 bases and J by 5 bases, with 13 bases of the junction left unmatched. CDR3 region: CASSPEGGQGVLETQYF. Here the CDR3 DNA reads TGTGCCAGCAGTCCCGAGGGGGGACAGGGGGTGTTGGAGACCCAGTACTTC.

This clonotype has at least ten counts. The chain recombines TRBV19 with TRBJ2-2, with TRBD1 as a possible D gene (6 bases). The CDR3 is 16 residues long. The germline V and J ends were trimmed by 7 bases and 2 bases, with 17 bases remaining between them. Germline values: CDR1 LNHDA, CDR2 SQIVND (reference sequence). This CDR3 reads CASTPTGQRNTGELFF. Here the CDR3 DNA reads TGTGCCAGTACCCCCACCGGACAGAGAAACACCGGGGAGCTGTTTTTT.

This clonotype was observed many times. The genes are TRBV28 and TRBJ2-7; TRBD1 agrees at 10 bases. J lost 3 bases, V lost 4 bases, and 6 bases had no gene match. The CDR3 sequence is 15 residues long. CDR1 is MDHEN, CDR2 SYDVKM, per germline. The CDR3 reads CASSSSGTGDYEQYF. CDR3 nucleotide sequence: TGTGCCAGCAGTTCCTCCGGGACAGGGGACTACGAGCAGTACTTC.

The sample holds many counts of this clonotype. In DNA, the CDR3 is TGTGCCAGCAGCCAATCCACAGATACGCAGTATTTT. It yields the protein CASSQSTDTQYF. The chain carries TRBV3-1 and TRBJ2-3, with D unresolved. Germline CDR1 LGHDT, CDR2 YNNKEL (reference sequence). This CDR3 is built from 12 residues. V was trimmed by 2 bases and J by 2 bases, leaving 2 bases between them.

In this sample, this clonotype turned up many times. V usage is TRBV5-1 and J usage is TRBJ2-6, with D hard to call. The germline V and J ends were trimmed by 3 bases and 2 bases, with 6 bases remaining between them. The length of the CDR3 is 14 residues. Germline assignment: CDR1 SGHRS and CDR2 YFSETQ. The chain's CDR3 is CASSSSTGANVLTF. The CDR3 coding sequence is TGCGCCAGCAGCTCGAGTACTGGGGCCAACGTCCTGACTTTC. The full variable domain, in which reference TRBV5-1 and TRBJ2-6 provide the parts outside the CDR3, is KAGVTQTPRYLIKTRGQQVTLSCSPISGHRSVSWYQQTPGQGLQFLFEYFSETQRNKGNFPGRFSGRQFSNSRSEMNVSTLELGDSALYLCASSSSTGANVLTFGAGSRLTVL.

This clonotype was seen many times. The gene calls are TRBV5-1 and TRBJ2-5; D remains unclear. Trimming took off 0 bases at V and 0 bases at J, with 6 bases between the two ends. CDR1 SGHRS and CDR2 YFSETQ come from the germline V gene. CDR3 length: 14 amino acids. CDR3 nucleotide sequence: TGCGCCAGCAGCTTGGATGGGGACCAAGAGACCCAGTACTTC. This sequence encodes CASSLDGDQETQYF.

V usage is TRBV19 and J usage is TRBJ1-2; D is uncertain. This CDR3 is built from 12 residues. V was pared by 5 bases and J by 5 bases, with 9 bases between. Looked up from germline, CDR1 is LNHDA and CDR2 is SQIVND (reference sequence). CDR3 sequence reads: CASSAAAYGYTF. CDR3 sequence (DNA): TGTGCCAGTAGTGCGGCGGCATATGGCTACACCTTC.

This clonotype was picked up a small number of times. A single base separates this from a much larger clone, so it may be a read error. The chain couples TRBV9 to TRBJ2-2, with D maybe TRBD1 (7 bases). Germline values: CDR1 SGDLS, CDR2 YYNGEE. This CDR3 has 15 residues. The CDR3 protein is CASSNRGGDTEELFF. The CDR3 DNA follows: TGTGCCAGCAGTAACAGGGGCGGGGACACCGAGGAGCTGTTTTTT. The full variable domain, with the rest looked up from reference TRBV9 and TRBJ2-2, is DSGVTQTPKHLITATGQRVTLRCSPRSGDLSVYWYQQSLDQGLQFLIQYYNGEERAKGNILERFSAQQFPDLHSELNLSSLELGDSALYFCASSNRGGDTEELFFGEGSRLTVL.

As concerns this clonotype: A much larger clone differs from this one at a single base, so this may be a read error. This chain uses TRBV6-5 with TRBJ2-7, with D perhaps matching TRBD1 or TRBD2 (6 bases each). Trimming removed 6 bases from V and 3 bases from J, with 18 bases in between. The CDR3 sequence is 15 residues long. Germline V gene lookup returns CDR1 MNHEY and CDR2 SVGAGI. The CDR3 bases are TGTGCCAGCAGCAATCTAGGGGGAGGTAACTACGAGCAGTACTTC. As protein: CASSNLGGGNYEQYF.

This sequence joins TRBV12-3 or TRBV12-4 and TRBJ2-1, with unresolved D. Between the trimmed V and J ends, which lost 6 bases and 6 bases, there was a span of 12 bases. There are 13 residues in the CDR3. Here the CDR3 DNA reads TGTGCCAGCAGCTTATCCCGTATCAATGAGCAGTTCTTC. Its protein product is CASSLSRINEQFF.

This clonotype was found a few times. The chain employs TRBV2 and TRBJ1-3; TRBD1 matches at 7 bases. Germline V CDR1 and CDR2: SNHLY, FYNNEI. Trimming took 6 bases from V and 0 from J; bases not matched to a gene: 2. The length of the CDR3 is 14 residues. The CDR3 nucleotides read TGTGCCAGCAGCGGGACAGTCTCTGGAAACACCATATATTTT. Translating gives CASSGTVSGNTIYF.

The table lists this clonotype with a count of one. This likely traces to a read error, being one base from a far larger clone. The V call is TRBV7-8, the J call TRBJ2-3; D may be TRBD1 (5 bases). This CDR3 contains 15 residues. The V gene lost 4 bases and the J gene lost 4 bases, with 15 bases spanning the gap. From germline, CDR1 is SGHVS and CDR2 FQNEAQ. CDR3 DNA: TGTGCCAGCAGCTCCCGGGCAGGGAAAGCAGATACGCAGTATTTT. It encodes CASSSRAGKADTQYF.

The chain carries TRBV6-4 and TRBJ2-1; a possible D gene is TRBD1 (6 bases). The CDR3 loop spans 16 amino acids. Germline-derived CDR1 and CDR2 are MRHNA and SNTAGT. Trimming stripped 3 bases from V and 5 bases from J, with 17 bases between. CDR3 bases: TGTGCCAGCAGTGAATCCGGGGCAGGGGACCACAATGAGCAGTTCTTC. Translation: CASSESGAGDHNEQFF.

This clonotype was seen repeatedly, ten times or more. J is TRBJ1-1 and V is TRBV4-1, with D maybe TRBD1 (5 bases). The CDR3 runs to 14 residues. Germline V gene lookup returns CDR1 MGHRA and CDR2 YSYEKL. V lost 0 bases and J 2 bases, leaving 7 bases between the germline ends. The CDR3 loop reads CASSQDRGNTEAFF. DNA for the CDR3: TGCGCCAGCAGCCAAGATAGGGGAAACACTGAAGCTTTCTTT.

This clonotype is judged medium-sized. The CDR3 region is CASSPDRGNSNEQFF. CDR3 nucleotides: TGTGCCAGCAGTCCTGACAGGGGAAATAGCAATGAGCAGTTCTTC. J is TRBJ2-1 and V is TRBV12-3 or TRBV12-4; 8 bases agree with TRBD1. This CDR3 has 15 residues. Germline trimming cut 5 bases from V and 6 bases from J; bases unmatched to any gene: 9.

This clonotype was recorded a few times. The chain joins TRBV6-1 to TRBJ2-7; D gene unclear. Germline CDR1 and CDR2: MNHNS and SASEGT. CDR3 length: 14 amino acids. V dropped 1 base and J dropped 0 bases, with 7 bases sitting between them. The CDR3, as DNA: TGTGCCAGCAGTGAAGGCGCTAGCTCCTACGAGCAGTACTTC. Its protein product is CASSEGASSYEQYF.

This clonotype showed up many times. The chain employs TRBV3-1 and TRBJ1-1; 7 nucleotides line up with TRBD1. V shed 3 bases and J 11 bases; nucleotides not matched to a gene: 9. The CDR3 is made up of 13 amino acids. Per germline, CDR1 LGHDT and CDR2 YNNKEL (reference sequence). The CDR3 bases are TGTGCCAGCAGCCAGGGACAGTCAACGGGGGCTTTCTTT. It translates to CASSQGQSTGAFF.